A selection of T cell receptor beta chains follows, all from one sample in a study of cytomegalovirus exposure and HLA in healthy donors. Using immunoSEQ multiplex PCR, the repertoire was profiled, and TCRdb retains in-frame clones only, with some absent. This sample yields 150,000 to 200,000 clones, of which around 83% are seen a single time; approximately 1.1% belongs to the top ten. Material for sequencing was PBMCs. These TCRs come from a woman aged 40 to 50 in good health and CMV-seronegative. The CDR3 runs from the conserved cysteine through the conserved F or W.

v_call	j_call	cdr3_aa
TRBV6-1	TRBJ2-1	CASSERGLAGGPIISYNEQFF
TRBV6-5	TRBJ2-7	CASRSLAEGWDEQYF
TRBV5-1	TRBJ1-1	CASSLHRGLNTEAFF
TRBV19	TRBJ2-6	CASKVDRVTSGANVLTF
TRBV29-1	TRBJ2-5	CSGGEWYF
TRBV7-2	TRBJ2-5	CASSSQGSKETQYF
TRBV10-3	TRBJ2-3	CAISESAAGQGDTQYF
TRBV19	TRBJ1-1	CASSIGGGDPAAFF
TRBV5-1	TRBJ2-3	CASSLELGTQYF
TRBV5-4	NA	CASSAKLAAYEQYF
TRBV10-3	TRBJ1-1	CAISESWGQGGVEAFF
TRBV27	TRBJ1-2	CASSTGTLNYGYTF
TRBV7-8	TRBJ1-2	CASSTTGTGLLGYTF
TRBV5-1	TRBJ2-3	CASKEPGQGTDTQYF
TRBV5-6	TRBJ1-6	CASTPNGGGYNSPLHF
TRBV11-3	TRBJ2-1	CASSFLSVESEQFF
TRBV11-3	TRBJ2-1	CASRRLAGGHHEQFF
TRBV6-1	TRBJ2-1	CASRSGLGKNEQFF
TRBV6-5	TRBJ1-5	CASSPRQGSNQPQHF
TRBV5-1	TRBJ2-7	CASSLWTGSSYEQYF
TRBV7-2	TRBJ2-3	CASSLAGGRTDTQYF
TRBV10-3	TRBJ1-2	CAISDPDRVEYGYTF
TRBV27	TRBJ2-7	CASSFAYLPNNPSSYEQYF
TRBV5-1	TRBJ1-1	CASSLDSMNTEAFF
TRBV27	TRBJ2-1	CASSLVAARFNEQFF
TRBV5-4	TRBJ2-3	CASSLGGTDTQYF
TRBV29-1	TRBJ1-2	CSVADRGYGYTF
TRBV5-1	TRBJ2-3	CASSTGQGVTDTQYF
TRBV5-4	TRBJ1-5	CASSEKGAGQPQHF
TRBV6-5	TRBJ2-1	CASGRGGQGDSEQFF
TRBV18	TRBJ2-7	CASSRTGGYEQYF
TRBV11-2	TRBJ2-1	CASSLTGGSYNEQFF
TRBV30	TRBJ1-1	CAWTLKGSLYAEAFF
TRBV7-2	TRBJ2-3	CASSLMTAPDTQYF
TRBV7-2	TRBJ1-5	CASSIQGNQPQHF
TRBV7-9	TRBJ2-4	CASSPQAGGQDIQYF
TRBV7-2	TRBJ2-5	CASSLGAFQETQYF
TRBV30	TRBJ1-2	CAWSIQGVSYGYTF
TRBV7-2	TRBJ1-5	CASSPLNKPQHF
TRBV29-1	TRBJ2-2	CSVETSDRGNTGELFF
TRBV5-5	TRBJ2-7	CASSLRGSTGGPYEQYF
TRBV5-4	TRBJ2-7	CASSPGGAYEQYF
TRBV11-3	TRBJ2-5	CASSLGQPKETQYF
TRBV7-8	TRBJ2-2	CASSFEAAGELFF
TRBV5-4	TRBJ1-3	CASSPNRDGNTIYF
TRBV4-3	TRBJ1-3	CASSQGQGMSSGNTIYF
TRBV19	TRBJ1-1	CASRRVNTGQGNTEAFF
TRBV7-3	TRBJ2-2	CASSPRSATGELFF
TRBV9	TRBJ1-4	CASSVDSGLDEKLFF
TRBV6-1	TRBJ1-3	CASSDSPGVLGGNTIYF
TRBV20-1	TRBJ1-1	CSALRQGAFF
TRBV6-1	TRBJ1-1	CASVNRANTEAFF
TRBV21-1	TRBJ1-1	CASSKGDRGGYPEAFF